This entry describes one T cell receptor (beta chain). Its antigen target is currently unknown. It has no much larger one-base neighbor in the sample; base qualities were not kept. These data come from a study of beta chain features in type 1 diabetes (dated by TCRdb to the late 2010s). About the full investigation: Mean age, gender distribution, total cell number and subset yield were not different between patients and healthy donors. A total of 100 million to 110 million sorted cells were examined across all samples, and a strong correlation was observed between cell number per subset and RNA yield. In the study, recently diagnosed type 1 diabetes patients and matched healthy donors were compared on the TCRB repertoires of their sorted circulating CD4+ T cell subsets. Whereas all 30 or so donors provided naive and central memory subsets, regulatory and stem cell-like memory subsets were isolated from just 8 patients and roughly 8 healthy donors.

Results and caveats for the whole study, not just this receptor: Because cDNA was sequenced instead of genomic DNA, activated cells with high expression could be over-represented, although the groups did not differ in activation or CD3 levels. Naive, central memory and regulatory TCRB repertoires appeared more similar among patients than among healthy donors. In all four CD4+ subsets, TCRB CDR3 length was moderately but significantly shorter in type 1 diabetes patients. HLA sub-analyses involved small numbers of individuals, so any influence of HLA type on TCRB rearrangement remained unresolved. Patients with type 1 diabetes made fewer insertions and deleted more nucleotides at VDJ recombination sites, implying thymic rearrangement abnormalities. PCR might favor shorter templates, but patient and control samples were amplified and corrected together, so any skew would affect both groups equally.

The entire isolated RNA was reverse transcribed using the High Capacity cDNA Reverse Transcription Kit, and thus expressed TCRB transcripts were sequenced. For stem cell-like memory T cell samples, survey-depth immunoSEQ sequencing was used, averaging about 970,000 total reads per sample. After sorted cells were lysed in RLT buffer, RNA was extracted with DNase-treated RNeasy Micro or Mini kits, with the choice depending on cell number. Each cell subset was processed separately to prevent cross-contamination, with patient and healthy donor samples processed together. The immunoSEQ multiplex PCR was used to amplify TCRB sequences from cDNA, generating 87-bp fragments that spanned the CDR3 region. Sequencing of the amplicons was done on the Illumina HiSeq platform. For the original study's pipeline: Synthetic template baselines were used to correct PCR bias computationally, reads within Hamming distance 2 were collapsed together, and singletons that could not be merged were discarded. Reads were aligned against IMGT to assign V, D and J genes, CDR3 length and insertions or deletions at six rearrangement sites. Clonotype counts were normalized to sorted cell number within each subset before computing true diversity and Gini coefficients with the tcR R package. Repertoire sharing was quantified using the overlap coefficient calculated on TCRB nucleotide sequences. Sourced from immuneACCESS, this table was stored by TCRdb with only in-frame sequences that have V and J called. A share of the clones is absent; for the studies checked, an unresolved V gene accounts for under half, and the remainder has no known explanation. The V and J calls and clone size come from that table; D and trimming were worked out from the DNA. For this sample there are roughly 120,000 clones; almost 40% appear just once. 0.065% of the sample rests with the top ten.

Spanning cysteine to phenylalanine, the CDR3 consists of 16 amino acids. Only the CDR3 DNA is retained, 48 bases long and in frame from the first base. For CDR1 and CDR2, the germline V gene (reference sequence) lists MNHNY and SVGAGI. V is clipped by 4 bases and J by 7 bases, and the sequence between their germline boundaries is 19 bases long. Each donor gave one peripheral blood draw, averaging roughly 0.11 L, which was collected into heparinised tubes. A BD FACSAria II and a panel including CD45RO, CCR7, CD25, CD127, CD95 and CD27 were used to sort naive, central memory, regulatory and stem cell-like memory CD4+ T cells. A purity above 98% was achieved for all sorted populations. PBMCs were isolated immediately by Lymphoprep density gradient centrifugation and stained directly without culture. Samples were stained and sorted in pairs, with one healthy donor and one patient per experiment, so that batch effects were minimized.

This sequence originates from a woman younger than 35 in good health. The sequenced sample was stem cell memory CD4+ T cells from blood. The cell subset or site label of this sample denotes: stem cell-like memory CD4+ T cells. This sequence uses TRBV6-6 and TRBJ1-4; 5 matching bases give a weak D call of TRBD1. The DNA sequence is TGTGCCAGCAGTTTTCTAGGAGGGGATCAAAGTGAAAAACTGTTTTTT. Its protein product is CASSFLGGDQSEKLFF.